This paragraph covers one T cell receptor (beta chain) sequence. The sample comes from a study of blood T cell repertoires in COVID-19. Study as a whole: Spain, Italy and the United States supplied samples that represented acute and convalescent COVID-19. From T cells, B-cell-depleted T cells, or PBMCs came the material, which was cDNA or gDNA.

Assay: immunoSEQ multiplex PCR; the TCRdb copy retains only in-frame clones and omits some. The profile shows 100,000 to 150,000 clones, 85% of them singletons. The trim removed 4 bases at V and 5 bases at J, leaving 9 bases unmatched. This CDR3 comprises 16 residues. The germline gives CDR1 SGHRS, CDR2 YFSETQ. Sequencing was carried out using peripheral blood. The chain couples TRBV5-1 to TRBJ2-3, with 11 positions matching TRBD2. This TCR was sampled from a woman at least 80 years old with acute or convalescent COVID-19. CDR3 amino acids: CASSATGTSGLDTQYF. CDR3 nucleotides: TGCGCCAGCAGCGCCACCGGGACTAGCGGTTTAGATACGCAGTATTTT.